This T cell receptor (beta chain) was sequenced for a study of beta chain features in type 1 diabetes. This clone was seen a few times. No antigen is known for it. Germline V lookup: CDR1 SGHTA, CDR2 FQGTGA. The junction had 13 bases not matched to a gene; V was cut back by 8 bases and J by 2 bases. CDR3 length equals 16 residues. Findings and caveats of the study: Researchers could not determine here whether HLA type influences TCRB rearrangement. Among patients, naive, central memory and Treg TCRB repertoires appeared more similar than among healthy donors.

The authors reverse transcribed all of the isolated RNA, so sequencing captured expressed TCRB transcripts. Assay: immunoSEQ multiplex PCR; the TCRdb copy retains only in-frame clones and omits some. This table holds 38,000 or so clones, 64% found once. The specimen sequenced was Tregs from blood. V usage is TRBV7-3 and J usage is TRBJ2-3; TRBD1 aligns across 7 bases. The source of this sequence is a woman aged 25 to 39 in good health. CDR3 in amino acids: CASAKTGQFITDTQYF. CDR3 sequence (DNA): TGTGCCAGCGCCAAGACAGGGCAGTTCATCACAGATACGCAGTATTTT.